These 28 T cell receptor beta chains share one sample of origin, sequenced in a study of blood T cell repertoires in COVID-19. Using immunoSEQ multiplex PCR, the repertoire was profiled, and TCRdb retains in-frame clones only, with some absent. The table includes around 250,000 clones, roughly 80% detected once. Sample: peripheral blood. These receptors all come from a young woman with acute or convalescent COVID-19.

This sequence joins TRBV4-3 and TRBJ2-2, with TRBD2 matching over 9 bases. This CDR3 region has 15 residues. V trimming: 2 bases; J trimming: 5 bases; junction bases outside the gene matches: 3. Looked up from germline, CDR1 is LGHNA and CDR2 is YSLEER. The CDR3 loop reads CASSQLAGPTGELFF. CDR3 coding DNA: TGCGCCAGCAGCCAACTAGCGGGGCCAACCGGGGAGCTGTTTTTT.

The rearrangement joins TRBV4-3 to TRBJ2-1, with 13 bases that match TRBD2. CDR3 length: 16 residues. Germline CDR1 is LGHNA and CDR2 is YSLEER. V shed 4 bases and J 10 bases; nucleotides not matched to a gene: 10. Here the CDR3 reads CASSPRTSGRSLEQFF. DNA of the CDR3: TGCGCCAGCAGCCCCCGGACTAGCGGGAGATCTTTGGAGCAGTTCTTC.

The rearrangement joins TRBV7-2 to TRBJ1-4; 7 bases align to TRBD1. CDR1 and CDR2 (germline): SGHTA, FQGNSA. The CDR3 has 15 residues. Trimming at V came to 5 bases and at J to 5 bases, leaving 8 bases not matched to a gene. CDR3 sequence reads: CASSVTGTVNEKLFF. In nucleotides, the CDR3 is TGTGCCAGCAGCGTTACCGGGACAGTAAATGAAAAACTGTTTTTT.

CDR3 residues: CASSYLDRGLEQYF. DNA for the CDR3: TGTGCCAGCAGTTACTTGGACAGGGGGCTCGAGCAGTACTTC. The rearrangement links TRBV6-5 to TRBJ2-7; 11 bases fit TRBD1. The CDR3 runs 14 residues. The trim removed 1 base at V and 6 bases at J, leaving 2 bases unmatched. The germline V gene encodes CDR1 MNHEY and CDR2 SVGAGI.

This clone appeared once. V usage is TRBV7-8 and J usage is TRBJ2-1; D is unclear. Germline V gives CDR1 SGHVS, CDR2 FQNEAQ. V lost 0 bases to trimming and J lost 11 bases, with 8 bases between them. The CDR3 has 12 amino acids. In nucleotides, the CDR3 is TGTGCCAGCAGCTTAGCGTCTAGAAAGCAGTTCTTC. Its translation: CASSLASRKQFF.

The J gene is TRBJ2-1, the V gene TRBV14; D call uncertain. Germline CDR1 SGHDN, CDR2 FVKESK. The length of the CDR3 is 19 residues. Deletions cut 0 bases from V and 2 bases from J, with 20 bases between. CDR3 amino acids: CASSQDRPSQAQTYNEQFF. CDR3 nucleotide sequence: TGTGCCAGCAGCCAAGATCGTCCCTCCCAGGCGCAAACCTACAATGAGCAGTTCTTC.

The chain links TRBV20-1 to TRBJ2-7; D is unclear. The CDR3 extends over 11 amino acids. The germline V gene has CDR1 DFQATT and CDR2 SNEGSKA (reference sequence). The ends were cut back, 4 bases at V and 5 bases at J, with 9 bases in the middle. CDR3 protein: CSAKDHHEQYF. CDR3 nucleotide sequence: TGCAGTGCTAAAGACCATCACGAGCAGTACTTC.

The gene calls are TRBV2 and TRBJ2-1; a possible D gene is TRBD2 (6 bases). Germline lookup yields CDR1 SNHLY and CDR2 FYNNEI. The CDR3 has 17 residues. V was trimmed by 1 base and J by 1 base, leaving 14 bases between them. The CDR3 loop reads CASSEGKLASSYNEQFF. As DNA, the CDR3 is TGTGCCAGCAGTGAAGGGAAACTAGCCTCATCCTACAATGAGCAGTTCTTC.

The J gene is TRBJ2-3, the V gene TRBV25-1; TRBD2 agrees at 11 bases. V lost 8 bases and J lost 2; bases outside the gene matches: 3. Per germline, CDR1 MGHDK and CDR2 SYGVNS. The length of the CDR3 is 14 residues. DNA for the CDR3: TGTGCCAGCCTGGGACTAGCGGCCACAGATACGCAGTATTTT. It specifies CASLGLAATDTQYF.

This chain links TRBV29-1 with TRBJ2-1; 13 bases agree with TRBD2. The germline V gene encodes CDR1 SQVTM and CDR2 ANQGSEA. This CDR3 region has 17 residues. After removal of 5 bases from V and 5 bases from J, the junction contained 12 bases not matched to a gene. The CDR3 region is CSVSPRKGLAGNNEQFF. The CDR3 DNA reads as TGCAGCGTTTCCCCTCGAAAGGGACTAGCGGGGAACAATGAGCAGTTCTTC.

The chain combines TRBV13 with TRBJ2-7; 10 nucleotides match TRBD1. The germline gives CDR1 PRHDT, CDR2 FYEKMQ (reference sequence). The CDR3 runs 15 residues. V lost 2 bases and J lost 5; bases outside the gene matches: 6. CDR3 region: CASSLTGQGSDEQYF. In DNA, the CDR3 is TGTGCCAGCAGCTTAACGGGACAGGGGTCCGACGAGCAGTACTTC.

The chain is built from TRBV30 and TRBJ2-3; 10 bases line up with TRBD2. The V gene end was trimmed by 4 bases and the J gene end by 8 bases; junction bases not matched to a gene: 6. Germline CDR1 and CDR2: GTSNPN and SVGIG (reference sequence). CDR3 size: 13 residues. The CDR3 reads CAWTFTSGTTQYF. Here the CDR3 DNA reads TGTGCCTGGACATTTACTAGCGGGACTACGCAGTATTTT.

The rearrangement joins TRBV3-1 (or the pseudogene TRBV3-2) to TRBJ1-1; the D gene is possibly TRBD1 (6 bases). V was pared by 4 bases and J by 3 bases, with 12 bases between. CDR1 is LGHDT and CDR2 is YNNKEL in the germline V gene (reference sequence). There are 14 residues in the CDR3. The CDR3 loop reads CASSPRGGDTEAFF. In DNA form, the CDR3 reads TGTGCCAGCAGCCCCAGGGGTGGAGACACTGAAGCTTTCTTT.

This clone was seen a single time. The J gene is TRBJ1-3, the V gene TRBV28, with 8 bases aligning to TRBD1. CDR1 is MDHEN and CDR2 is SYDVKM in the germline V gene. The V gene end was trimmed by 6 bases and the J gene end by 4 bases; junction bases not matched to a gene: 8. The length of the CDR3 is 15 residues. For the CDR3, the DNA is TGTGCCAGCAGATACACAGGGGGAATGGGAAACACCATATATTTT. Protein sequence: CASRYTGGMGNTIYF.

The gene calls are TRBV28 and TRBJ1-2; 7 bases match TRBD1. Trimming at V came to 6 bases and at J to 3 bases, leaving 7 bases not matched to a gene. There are 14 residues in the CDR3. The germline gives CDR1 MDHEN, CDR2 SYDVKM. Here the CDR3 reads CASRLPTGYYGYTF. The DNA of the CDR3 is TGTGCCAGCAGATTGCCGACAGGGTACTATGGCTACACCTTC.

The V gene is TRBV4-3, the J gene TRBJ1-3; D gene ambiguous. Germline V lookup: CDR1 LGHNA, CDR2 YSLEER. CDR3 length: 18 amino acids. V was pared by 0 bases and J by 0 bases, with 15 bases between. The CDR3 DNA reads TGCGCCAGCAGCCAAGATATAGCCAGTAAATCCTCTGGAAACACCATATATTTT. Amino acids: CASSQDIASKSSGNTIYF.

The rearrangement joins TRBV4-3 to TRBJ1-2, with TRBD1 matching 8 bases. Germline V gene lookup returns CDR1 LGHNA and CDR2 YSLEER. The CDR3 is 16 residues long. V was clipped by 2 bases and J by 2 bases; unmatched bases: 7. The CDR3 loop is CASSQLIGTGNYGYTF. CDR3 nucleotides: TGCGCCAGCAGCCAACTCATCGGGACAGGAAACTATGGCTACACCTTC.

The V and J genes are TRBV19 and TRBJ1-1; D might be TRBD1 (6 bases). CDR1 and CDR2 (germline): LNHDA, SQIVND (reference sequence). This CDR3 spans 13 amino acids. V lost 7 bases and J 5 bases, leaving 14 bases between the germline ends. The CDR3 region is CASMWQGSTEAFF. For the CDR3, the DNA is TGTGCCAGTATGTGGCAGGGGTCGACTGAAGCTTTCTTT.

This chain links TRBV9 with TRBJ1-1, with 7 bases fitting TRBD1. CDR1 and CDR2 (germline): SGDLS, YYNGEE. There are 17 residues in the CDR3. V was pared by 3 bases and J by 5 bases, with 16 bases of the junction left unmatched. For the CDR3, the DNA is TGTGCCAGCAGCGGCGACCCCAGGCAGGGGGGTTTAACTGAAGCTTTCTTT. Translation: CASSGDPRQGGLTEAFF.

The chain carries TRBV28 and TRBJ2-7; 7 bases fit TRBD1. With V trimmed by 4 bases and J by 0 bases, 6 bases remained unmatched. The CDR3 covers 15 residues. CDR1 and CDR2 (germline): MDHEN, SYDVKM. The CDR3 reads CASSSGQPSSYEQYF. CDR3 nucleotides: TGTGCCAGCAGTTCGGGACAGCCCAGCTCCTACGAGCAGTACTTC.

This chain connects TRBV27 to TRBJ2-1; 14 positions match TRBD2. This CDR3 spans 19 amino acids. Looked up from germline, CDR1 is MNHEY and CDR2 is SMNVEV (reference sequence). V lost 2 bases and J lost 4; bases outside the gene matches: 10. The CDR3 reads CASSLTGLAGVIGYNEQFF. Written as DNA, the CDR3 is TGTGCCAGCAGTTTAACGGGACTAGCGGGAGTGATAGGTTACAATGAGCAGTTCTTC.

This clone was seen a few times. The chain uses TRBV28 and TRBJ1-4; D possibly corresponds to TRBD1 (5 bases). Trimming stripped 5 bases from V and 8 bases from J, with 15 bases between. There are 14 residues in the CDR3. Looked up from germline, CDR1 is MDHEN and CDR2 is SYDVKM. CDR3 DNA: TGTGCCAGCAGTACTATCCCAGGGCGAGAAAAACTGTTTTTT. It translates to CASSTIPGREKLFF.

The J gene is TRBJ2-1, the V gene TRBV5-4; 8 bases map to TRBD2. J gave up 1 base and V 0 bases, and 3 bases lay outside the gene matches. Germline V lookup: CDR1 SGHNT, CDR2 YYREEE (reference sequence). There are 16 residues in the CDR3. DNA of the CDR3: TGTGCCAGCAGCTTGGCCGGGAGGGGGTCCTACAATGAGCAGTTCTTC. Protein sequence: CASSLAGRGSYNEQFF. Complete variable domain (other parts from reference TRBV5-4 and TRBJ2-1): ETGVTQSPTHLIKTRGQQVTLRCSSQSGHNTVSWYQQALGQGPQFIFQYYREEENGRGNFPPRFSGLQFPNYSSELNVNALELDDSALYLCASSLAGRGSYNEQFFGPGTRLTVL.

The chain recombines TRBV3-1 (or the pseudogene TRBV3-2) with TRBJ2-7; 8 nucleotides match TRBD2. The CDR3 is 16 amino acids. Germline-derived CDR1 and CDR2 are LGHDT and YNNKEL (reference sequence). Trimming cost V 4 bases and J 4 bases; bases outside gene matches: 12. CDR3 sequence (DNA): TGTGCCAGCAGCCGAGGGACTAGTATTATCAAGTACGAGCAGTACTTC. Encoded protein: CASSRGTSIIKYEQYF.

This clone was counted between two and nine times. The chain couples TRBV7-2 to TRBJ1-6; possible D gene TRBD1, 5 bases. V lost 6 bases to trimming and J lost 7 bases, with 16 bases between them. CDR1 SGHTA and CDR2 FQGNSA come from the germline V gene. The CDR3 loop spans 15 amino acids. DNA for the CDR3: TGTGCCAGCAGTCGTTCCGGGACTCCGAATTCACCCCTCCACTTT. Encoded protein: CASSRSGTPNSPLHF.

This chain uses TRBV7-6 with TRBJ2-5, with 13 bases lining up with TRBD2. CDR3 size: 16 residues. Germline CDR1 reads SGHVS; CDR2 reads FNYEAQ. Losses at the gene ends were 7 bases for V and 5 bases for J; bases not matched to a gene: 10. CDR3 in amino acids: CASTVLAGGPGETQYF. DNA of the CDR3: TGTGCCAGCACCGTACTAGCGGGAGGGCCGGGGGAGACCCAGTACTTC.

A single count supports this clone. V usage is TRBV7-2 and J usage is TRBJ2-3, with a tentative D call TRBD2 (5 bases). The CDR3 contains 15 residues. Germline CDR1 SGHTA, CDR2 FQGNSA. V gave up 10 bases and J gave up 4 bases, with 21 bases separating them. The CDR3 loop reads CATTTGGSGADTQYF. DNA of the CDR3: TGTGCCACTACGACCGGTGGGAGCGGCGCAGATACGCAGTATTTT.

This clone turned up a few times. The J gene is TRBJ1-6, the V gene TRBV4-3, with unresolved D. Germline assignment: CDR1 LGHNA and CDR2 YSLEER. There are 14 residues in the CDR3. V lost 0 bases and J lost 7, with 7 bases in between. CDR3 in amino acids: CASSQDIENSPLHF. The CDR3, as DNA: TGCGCCAGCAGCCAAGATATAGAAAATTCACCCCTCCACTTT.